This T cell receptor beta chain was sequenced during a study of blood T cell repertoires in COVID-19. Turning to the study itself: The study drew acute and convalescent COVID-19 samples from the United States, Italy and Spain. Sample material is recorded as cDNA or gDNA derived from T cells, B-cell-depleted T cells, or PBMCs.

Germline values: CDR1 SGHDT, CDR2 YYEEEE. The CDR3 consists of 14 residues. Trimming stripped 3 bases from V and 4 bases from J, with 10 bases between. As originally analysed: Amplifying reference gene primers gave estimates of nucleated cell counts. Some clones are missing from TCRdb's copy, which holds only in-frame ones; the method was immunoSEQ multiplex PCR. V, J and clone size derive from that table, while D and trimming were established from the DNA sequence. Altogether 200,000 to 250,000 clones are present, over 70% being singletons, with the ten largest covering over 7%. This chain links TRBV5-6 with TRBJ1-4; maybe TRBD1 (5 bases). Sequenced: peripheral blood. The clonotype originates from a woman aged 70-85 years with acute or convalescent COVID-19. The CDR3 nucleotides are TGTGCCAGCAGCTGGGGGGATGGTAATGAAAAACTGTTTTTT. Its translation is CASSWGDGNEKLFF.